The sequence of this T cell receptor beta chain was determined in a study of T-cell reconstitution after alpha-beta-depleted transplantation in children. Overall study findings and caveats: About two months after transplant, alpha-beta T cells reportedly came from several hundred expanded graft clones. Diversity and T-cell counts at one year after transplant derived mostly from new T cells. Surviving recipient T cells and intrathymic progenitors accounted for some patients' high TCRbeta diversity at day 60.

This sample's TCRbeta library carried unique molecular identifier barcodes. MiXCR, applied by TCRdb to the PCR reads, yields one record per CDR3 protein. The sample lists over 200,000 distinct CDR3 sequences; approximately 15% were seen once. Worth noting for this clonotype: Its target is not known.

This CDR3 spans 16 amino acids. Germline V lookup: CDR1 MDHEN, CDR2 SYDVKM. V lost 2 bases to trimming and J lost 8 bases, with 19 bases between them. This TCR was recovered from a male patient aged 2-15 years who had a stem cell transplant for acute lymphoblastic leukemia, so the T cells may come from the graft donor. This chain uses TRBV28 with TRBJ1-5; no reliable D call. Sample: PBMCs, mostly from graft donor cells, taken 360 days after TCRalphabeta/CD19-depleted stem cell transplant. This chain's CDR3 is CASSLVEGLGNEPQHF. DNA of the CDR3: TGTGCCAGCAGTTTAGTCGAAGGACTAGGGAATGAGCCCCAGCATTTT.